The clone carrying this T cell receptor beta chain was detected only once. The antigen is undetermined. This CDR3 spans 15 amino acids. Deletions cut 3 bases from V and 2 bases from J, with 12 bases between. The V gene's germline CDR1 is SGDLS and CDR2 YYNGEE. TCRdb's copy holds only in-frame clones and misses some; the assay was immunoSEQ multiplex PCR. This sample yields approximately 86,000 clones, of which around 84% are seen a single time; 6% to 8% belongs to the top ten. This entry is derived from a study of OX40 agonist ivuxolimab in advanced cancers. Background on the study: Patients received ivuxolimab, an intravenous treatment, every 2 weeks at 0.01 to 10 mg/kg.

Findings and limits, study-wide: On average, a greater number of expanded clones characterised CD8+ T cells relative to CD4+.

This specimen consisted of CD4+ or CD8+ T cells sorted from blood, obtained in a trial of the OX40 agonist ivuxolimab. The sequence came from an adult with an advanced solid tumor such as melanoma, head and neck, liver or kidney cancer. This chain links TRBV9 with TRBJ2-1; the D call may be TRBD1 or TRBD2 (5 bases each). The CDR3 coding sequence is TGTGCCAGCAGCGCTACCGGGACCCCCTACAATGAGCAGTTCTTC. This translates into CASSATGTPYNEQFF.